These 8 T cell receptor beta chains came from one sample sequenced in a study of T cells after posttransplantation cyclophosphamide. Measured with immunoSEQ multiplex PCR; TCRdb has only the in-frame clones, and not every one. The profile covers some 10,000 clones, none occurring a single time. Treatment was busulfan-fludarabine conditioning, a marrow graft, and cyclophosphamide on days +3 and +4. Source: PBMCs, taken after allogeneic stem cell transplant with posttransplant cyclophosphamide. The receptor set was obtained from a female patient aged 40-49 years who received an allogeneic stem cell transplant from a related donor, was CMV-positive, and had no GVHD. Some T cells may have come from the graft donor.

This clone appeared many times. J is TRBJ2-1 and V is TRBV10-3; D perhaps matches TRBD2 (6 bases). Trimming pared 11 bases from V and 4 bases from J, leaving 15 bases between. CDR3 length: 13 amino acids. The germline V gene encodes CDR1 ENHRY and CDR2 SYGVKD. The CDR3 coding sequence is TGTGCCGGGGGGACGGAGGAATACAATGAGCAGTTCTTC. It yields the protein CAGGTEEYNEQFF.

Many counts were recorded for this clone. Distinct nucleotide sequences in the sample also encode this CDR3. The V and J genes are TRBV10-2 and TRBJ1-1, with D uncertain. CDR3 length equals 12 residues. CDR1 and CDR2 (germline): WSHSY, SAAADI. With 6 bases removed from V and 0 bases from J, the gap between germline ends came to 5 bases. CDR3 sequence reads: CASRPVNTEAFF. The CDR3 bases are TGCGCCAGCAGGCCGGTGAACACTGAAGCTTTCTTT.

This clone was seen at least ten times. This chain joins TRBV11-3 and TRBJ2-2; 8 bases map to TRBD1. The CDR3 contains 16 residues. Germline CDR1 reads SGHNT; CDR2 reads YENEEA. V shed 5 bases, J shed 8 bases, and the junction held 13 bases outside the gene matches. Written as DNA, the CDR3 is TGTGCCAGCAGCCGGGGACAGGTTTTAGCGAGGGGGGAGCTGTTTTTT. Amino acids: CASSRGQVLARGELFF. The full variable domain, completed using reference TRBV11-3 and TRBJ2-2, is EAGVVQSPRYKIIEKKQPVAFWCNPISGHNTLYWYLQNLGQGPELLIRYENEEAVDDSQLPKDRFSAERLKGVDSTLKIQPAELGDSAVYLCASSRGQVLARGELFFGEGSRLTVL.

This clone was counted many times. The chain has TRBV28 and TRBJ2-1; 7 bases map to TRBD1. The CDR3 sequence is 18 residues long. The germline V gene has CDR1 MDHEN and CDR2 SYDVKM. J was trimmed by 0 bases and V by 5 bases; bases with no gene match: 13. CDR3 region: CASSQPTGVFLSYNEQFF. The DNA for the CDR3 is TGTGCCAGCAGTCAACCCACAGGGGTCTTCCTCTCCTACAATGAGCAGTTCTTC. Supplemented by reference TRBV28 and TRBJ2-1, the full variable domain reads DVKVTQSSRYLVKRTGEKVFLECVQDMDHENMFWYRQDPGLGLRLIYFSYDVKMKEKGDIPEGYSVSREKKERFSLILESASTNQTSMYLCASSQPTGVFLSYNEQFFGPGTRLTVL.

This clone was counted many times. The genes are TRBV7-9 and TRBJ1-4; D remains ambiguous. V lost 4 bases and J lost 3, with 9 bases in between. CDR1 and CDR2 from the germline V gene are SEHNR and FQNEAQ (reference sequence). The CDR3 length is 14 residues. In DNA, the CDR3 is TGTGCCAGCAGCTCTTACACCGCTAATGAAAAACTGTTTTTT. Translated: CASSSYTANEKLFF. Drawing the rest from reference TRBV7-9 and TRBJ1-4, the complete variable domain is DTGVSQNPRHKITKRGQNVTFRCDPISEHNRLYWYRQTLGQGPEFLTYFQNEAQLEKSRLLSDRFSAERPKGSFSTLEIQRTEQGDSAMYLCASSSYTANEKLFFGSGTQLSVL.

This chain links TRBV5-1 with TRBJ1-6, with 7 nucleotides matching TRBD1. The CDR3 contains 16 residues. Germline V gives CDR1 SGHRS, CDR2 YFSETQ. J gave up 0 bases and V 3 bases, and 3 bases lay outside the gene matches. CDR3 DNA: TGCGCCAGCAGCTCGGGACAGAGCTCCTATAATTCACCCCTCCACTTT. As protein: CASSSGQSSYNSPLHF.

This clone was detected only a few times. The chain employs TRBV10-3 and TRBJ2-5; 12 nucleotides line up with TRBD1. Matching the DNA end better, TRBJ2-7 makes the J call doubtful. Germline loops: CDR1 ENHRY, CDR2 SYGVKD. The CDR3 loop spans 15 amino acids. The CDR3 is CAISEGQGAYDEQYF. As DNA, the CDR3 is TGTGCCATCAGCGAGGGACAGGGGGCCTACGACGAGCAGTACTTC.

This clone has just a few counts. The chain combines TRBV10-3 with TRBJ2-1; D is ambiguous. Germline V gene sequence: CDR1 ENHRY, CDR2 SYGVKD. Between the trimmed V and J ends, which lost 1 base and 0 bases, there was a span of 10 bases. There are 16 residues in the CDR3. The DNA of the CDR3 is TGTGCCATCAGTGAGTTTTCCGCGAGCTCCTACAATGAGCAGTTCTTC. Its protein product is CAISEFSASSYNEQFF.